One sample yielded the 12 T cell receptor beta chains listed below, sequenced in a study of T cell repertoires in cytomegalovirus infection. The antigens of these receptors remain unknown. TCRdb reprocessed the reads via MiXCR and lists one record per CDR3 protein. The data show approximately 260,000 distinct CDR3 sequences, approximately 22% seen once. The input for sequencing was cultured PBMCs, taken from culture after CMV antigen stimulation. Receptors originate from a human donor in good health (CMV status not recorded). Some clones in this sample may be carry-over from other donors' samples.

This chain uses TRBV4-1 with TRBJ2-1; perhaps D is TRBD1 or TRBD2 (5 bases each). Between the trimmed V and J ends, which lost 2 bases and 0 bases, there was a span of 14 bases. The CDR3 has 17 residues. In germline, CDR1 is MGHRA, CDR2 YSYEKL. The CDR3 region has the DNA TGCGCCAGCAGCCAAATCGAGGGGCGACCCTCCTACAATGAGCAGTTCTTC. This sequence encodes CASSQIEGRPSYNEQFF.

The chain couples TRBV11-3 to TRBJ2-5, with 14 bases fitting TRBD2. Germline CDR1 SGHNT, CDR2 YENEEA. V was pared by 2 bases and J by 4 bases, with 6 bases of the junction left unmatched. There are 17 residues in the CDR3. The CDR3, as DNA: TGTGCCAGCAGCTTAATGGGACTAGCGGGAGTATCAGAGACCCAGTACTTC. Protein product: CASSLMGLAGVSETQYF.

V is TRBV7-9 and J is TRBJ2-3; D is unresolved. Trimming stripped 3 bases from V and 2 bases from J, with 15 bases between. Germline V gives CDR1 SEHNR, CDR2 FQNEAQ (reference sequence). The CDR3 length is 16 residues. CDR3 nucleotides: TGTGCCAGCAGCTTGCTTCAGCAGCTATACACAGATACGCAGTATTTT. Its translation is CASSLLQQLYTDTQYF.

The V gene is TRBV29-1, the J gene TRBJ1-2; 9 bases fit TRBD1. CDR1 SQVTM and CDR2 ANQGSEA come from the germline V gene. J lost 5 bases, V lost 0 bases, and 16 bases had no gene match. The CDR3 is 18 residues long. The DNA of the CDR3 is TGCAGCGTTGAAGACTACTCCCGGGACAGGGCACCCGGGTATGGCTACACCTTC. Translated: CSVEDYSRDRAPGYGYTF.

This clonotype was observed at least ten times. The rearrangement uses TRBV11-3 and TRBJ2-7; D is possibly TRBD1 (5 bases). The V and J ends lost 5 bases and 1 base respectively, with 9 bases between them. This CDR3 is 13 amino acids long. Germline V lookup: CDR1 SGHNT, CDR2 YENEEA. DNA for the CDR3: TGTGCCAGCAGCATAGGACAATCCTACGAGCAGTACGTC. This encodes CASSIGQSYEQYV.

In its sample, this clonotype was seen many times. The genes are TRBV11-2 and TRBJ2-5, with 8 bases lining up with TRBD1. The CDR3 runs 16 residues. V gave up 0 bases and J gave up 2 bases; unmatched junction bases: 5. The V gene's germline CDR1 is SGHAT and CDR2 FQNNGV. The CDR3, as DNA: TGTGCCAGCAGCTTAGATCGAGACAGGGGACAAGAGACCCAGTACTTC. This codes for CASSLDRDRGQETQYF. Full variable domain (rest looked up from reference TRBV11-2 and TRBJ2-5): EAGVAQSPRYKIIEKRQSVAFWCNPISGHATLYWYQQILGQGPKLLIQFQNNGVVDDSQLPKDRFSAERLKGVDSTLKIQPAKLEDSAVYLCASSLDRDRGQETQYFGPGTRLLVL.

In its sample, this clonotype was seen many times. The rearrangement links TRBV12-3 or TRBV12-4 to TRBJ1-5, with no clear D. V dropped 2 bases and J dropped 5 bases, with 7 bases sitting between them. This CDR3 comprises 13 residues. CDR3 bases: TGTGCCAGCAGTTTACGGGGATATCAGCCCCAGCATTTT. Translation gives CASSLRGYQPQHF.

This clonotype came up many times. V is TRBV7-8 and J is TRBJ2-3; no firm D call. CDR3 length: 15 amino acids. V was shortened by 1 base and J by 0 bases, with 8 bases between the two germline ends. The V gene's germline CDR1 is SGHVS and CDR2 FQNEAQ. CDR3 in amino acids: CASSLDRASTDTQYF. The CDR3 DNA is TGTGCCAGCAGCTTAGACCGGGCTAGCACAGATACGCAGTATTTT.

V is TRBV7-9 and J is TRBJ1-1; D is unclear. V lost 6 bases and J 1 base, leaving 15 bases between the germline ends. Per the germline V gene, CDR1 is SEHNR and CDR2 is FQNEAQ (reference sequence). The CDR3 extends over 15 amino acids. The CDR3 DNA reads TGTGCCAGCAGGCCAGACTCGGGTGAGAACACTGAAGCTTTCTTT. Its translation is CASRPDSGENTEAFF.

This clonotype was observed at least ten times. V usage is TRBV7-6 and J usage is TRBJ1-5; D is unclear. The germline V gene encodes CDR1 SGHVS and CDR2 FNYEAQ. V gave up 1 base and J gave up 4 bases, with 14 bases separating them. The CDR3 covers 16 residues. For the CDR3, the DNA is TGTGCCAGCAGCTTAGAGTCGTCTACGCCGAATCAGCCCCAGCATTTT. Translation: CASSLESSTPNQPQHF.

This clonotype has more than one count but fewer than ten. V usage is TRBV5-4 and J usage is TRBJ2-5, with D tentatively TRBD1 (6 bases). Germline lookup yields CDR1 SGHNT and CDR2 YYREEE (reference sequence). The CDR3 contains 15 residues. V gave up 1 base and J gave up 2 bases, with 12 bases separating them. The CDR3 DNA is TGTGCCAGCAGCTTGAGTAACAGGGCACAAGAGACCCAGTACTTC. The encoded protein is CASSLSNRAQETQYF.

This clonotype was counted many times. The chain uses TRBV7-2 and TRBJ2-5; D unresolved. Germline CDR1 and CDR2: SGHTA and FQGNSA. The CDR3 has 13 residues. V was clipped by 0 bases and J by 4 bases, with 6 bases between them. In DNA form, the CDR3 reads TGTGCCAGCAGCTTAGCGTTCGGAGAGACCCAGTACTTC. Translated: CASSLAFGETQYF. The full variable domain, in which reference TRBV7-2 and TRBJ2-5 provide the parts outside the CDR3, is GAGVSQSPSNKVTEKGKDVELRCDPISGHTALYWYRQSLGQGLEFLIYFQGNSAPDKSGLPSDRFSAERTGGSVSTLTIQRTQQEDSAVYLCASSLAFGETQYFGPGTRLLVL.